Only a few counts were recorded for the clone carrying this TCR beta chain. No antigen is known for it. The TCR beta libraries were generated through quantitative 5'-RACE incorporating molecular barcodes. One entry per CDR3 protein, called by TCRdb with MiXCR from the 5' RACE reads. The table includes 120,000 to 150,000 distinct CDR3 sequences, 8% to 9% detected once. This entry belongs to a study of CD8 T cells in ankylosing spondylitis. Per the germline V gene, CDR1 is SGHRS and CDR2 is YFSETQ. The CDR3 loop spans 15 amino acids. Trimming removed 4 bases at V and 5 bases at J, with 15 bases between. Regarding the study as a whole: Reportedly, matched ankylosing spondylitis synovial fluid was significantly enriched for disease-linked clones.

The sample taken for sequencing was synovial fluid, either unsorted or a sorted T cell fraction (not recorded which). V gene TRBV5-1 combines with J gene TRBJ1-4; TRBD1 is a possible D gene (6 bases). The source is a male donor with ankylosing spondylitis. CDR3 residues: CASSPTGSGNEKLFF. Written as DNA, the CDR3 is TGCGCCAGCAGCCCCACAGGGAGCGGGAATGAAAAACTGTTTTTT.